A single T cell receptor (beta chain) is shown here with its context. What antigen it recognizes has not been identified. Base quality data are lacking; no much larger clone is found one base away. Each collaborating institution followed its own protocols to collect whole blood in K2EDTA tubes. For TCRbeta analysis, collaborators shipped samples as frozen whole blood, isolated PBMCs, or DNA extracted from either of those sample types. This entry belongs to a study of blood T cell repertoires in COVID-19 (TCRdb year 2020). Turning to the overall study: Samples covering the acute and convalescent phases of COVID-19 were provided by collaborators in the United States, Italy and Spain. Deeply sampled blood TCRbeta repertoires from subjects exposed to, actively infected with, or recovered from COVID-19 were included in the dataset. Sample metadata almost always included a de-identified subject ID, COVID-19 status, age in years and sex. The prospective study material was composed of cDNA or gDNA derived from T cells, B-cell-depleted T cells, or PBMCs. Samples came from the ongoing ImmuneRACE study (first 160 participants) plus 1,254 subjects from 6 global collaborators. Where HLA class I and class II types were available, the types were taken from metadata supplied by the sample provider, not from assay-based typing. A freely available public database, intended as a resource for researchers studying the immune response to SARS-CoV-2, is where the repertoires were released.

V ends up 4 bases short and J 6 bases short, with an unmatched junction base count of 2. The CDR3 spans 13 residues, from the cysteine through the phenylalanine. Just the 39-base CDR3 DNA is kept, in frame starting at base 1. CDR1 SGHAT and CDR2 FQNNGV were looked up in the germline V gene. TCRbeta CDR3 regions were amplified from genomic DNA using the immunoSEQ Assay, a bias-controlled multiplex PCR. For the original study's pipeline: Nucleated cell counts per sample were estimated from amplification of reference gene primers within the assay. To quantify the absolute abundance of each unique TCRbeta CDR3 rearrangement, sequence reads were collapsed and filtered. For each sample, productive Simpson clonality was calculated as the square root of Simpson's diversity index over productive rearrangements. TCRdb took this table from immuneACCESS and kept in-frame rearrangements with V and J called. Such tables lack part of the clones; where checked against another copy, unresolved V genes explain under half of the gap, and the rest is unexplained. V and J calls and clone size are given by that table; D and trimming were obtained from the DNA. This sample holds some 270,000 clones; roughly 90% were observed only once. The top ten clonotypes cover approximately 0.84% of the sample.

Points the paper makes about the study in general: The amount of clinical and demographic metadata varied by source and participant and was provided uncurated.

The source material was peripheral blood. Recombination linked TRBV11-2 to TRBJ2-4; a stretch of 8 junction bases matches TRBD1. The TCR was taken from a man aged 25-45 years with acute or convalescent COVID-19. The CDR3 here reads CASSSGQGNIQYF. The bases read TGTGCCAGCAGCTCAGGACAGGGAAACATTCAGTACTTC.